These T cell receptor beta chains were read from a single sample in a study of T-cell reconstitution after alpha-beta-depleted transplantation in children. TCRdb reprocessed the PCR reads with MiXCR, giving one entry per CDR3 protein. The table shows 400,000 to 500,000 distinct CDR3 sequences, with 11% occurring only once. Sequencing was performed on PBMCs from the stem cell graft donor, taken from the stem cell graft. These receptor sequences come from a human donor who donated a stem cell graft to a child with acute myeloid leukemia. The CDR3 runs from the conserved cysteine through the conserved F or W.

CDR3 protein: CASSSEDRFYTDTQYF
V gene: TRBV7-8
J gene: TRBJ2-3

CDR3 protein: CATSTREGTDTQYF
V gene: TRBV15
J gene: TRBJ2-3

CDR3 protein: CAEGTGTCETQYF
V gene: TRBV7-9
J gene: TRBJ2-5

CDR3 protein: CASSIQQGNYGYTF
V gene: TRBV4-1
J gene: TRBJ1-2

CDR3 protein: CSAQVLAGVGNEQFF
V gene: TRBV20-1
J gene: TRBJ2-1

CDR3 protein: CATSRDHMDEETQYF
V gene: TRBV15
J gene: TRBJ2-5

CDR3 protein: CSARGAGGITDTQYF
V gene: TRBV20-1
J gene: TRBJ2-3

CDR3 protein: CSARQQGTTGELFF
V gene: TRBV20-1
J gene: TRBJ2-2

CDR3 protein: CASTTGGTGELFF
V gene: TRBV19
J gene: TRBJ2-2

CDR3 protein: CASSDRKRVAYTDTQYF
V gene: TRBV6-2/TRBV6-3
J gene: TRBJ2-3

CDR3 protein: CASSWRQGYQETQYF
V gene: TRBV5-1
J gene: TRBJ2-5

CDR3 protein: CASSLVPGGAVDTQYF
V gene: TRBV5-1
J gene: TRBJ2-3

CDR3 protein: CASSPGTSGTFLNEQFF
V gene: TRBV11-2
J gene: TRBJ2-1

CDR3 protein: CASSDLGGPPYNEQFF
V gene: TRBV6-1
J gene: TRBJ2-1

CDR3 protein: CASRELLGLVIQYYGYTF
V gene: TRBV27
J gene: TRBJ1-2

CDR3 protein: CASSPRDRVYEQFF
V gene: TRBV7-9
J gene: TRBJ2-1

CDR3 protein: CASSYRTSGGASTDTQYF
V gene: TRBV11-2
J gene: TRBJ2-3

CDR3 protein: CSARAGTANYGYTF
V gene: TRBV20-1
J gene: TRBJ1-2

CDR3 protein: CASSNRDRDRYEQYF
V gene: TRBV7-8
J gene: TRBJ2-7

CDR3 protein: CASSLVSRDTQYF
V gene: TRBV7-2
J gene: TRBJ2-3

CDR3 protein: CASSEAAAFREKLFF
V gene: TRBV9
J gene: TRBJ1-4

CDR3 protein: CASKPSGGAATDTQYF
V gene: TRBV5-1
J gene: TRBJ2-3

CDR3 protein: CATSDSGTGGLGETQYF
V gene: TRBV24-1
J gene: TRBJ2-5

CDR3 protein: CASSEGTLGTGELFF
V gene: TRBV6-1
J gene: TRBJ2-2

CDR3 protein: CASSILDGALWGYTF
V gene: TRBV5-6
J gene: TRBJ1-2

CDR3 protein: CASSPRRGTGELFF
V gene: TRBV4-1
J gene: TRBJ2-2

CDR3 protein: CASSRRGGGSDTQYF
V gene: TRBV7-2
J gene: TRBJ2-3

CDR3 protein: CSALGAEQPQHF
V gene: TRBV20-1
J gene: TRBJ1-5

CDR3 protein: CSAIQAGGGTDTQYF
V gene: TRBV20-1
J gene: TRBJ2-3

CDR3 protein: CSAGQQGTTIYF
V gene: TRBV20-1
J gene: TRBJ1-3

CDR3 protein: CASSWATGGVGNEQFF
V gene: TRBV5-1
J gene: TRBJ2-1

CDR3 protein: CASSVGGESTYEQYF
V gene: TRBV9
J gene: TRBJ2-7

CDR3 protein: CASSREGEGVYGYTF
V gene: TRBV5-1
J gene: TRBJ1-2